This TCR beta chain is from a study of PD-1 blockade in mismatch repair-deficient tumors. TCRdb's copy holds only in-frame clones and misses some; the assay was immunoSEQ multiplex PCR. The table has 38,000 or so clones, 70% to 90% seen once. The sequence came from an adult with mismatch repair-deficient cancer. The sample here was peripheral blood, taken about 81 weeks after starting pembrolizumab.

The CDR3 loop reads CASGLSSNTGELFF. The CDR3, as DNA: TGTGCTAGTGGTTTGTCTTCGAACACCGGGGAGCTGTTTTTT. The V gene is TRBV12-5, the J gene TRBJ2-2, with unresolved D. V was pared by 2 bases and J by 0 bases, with 4 bases between. There are 14 residues in the CDR3. Germline CDR1 LGHNT, CDR2 FRNRAP.